Presented here are 32 T cell receptor beta chains from one specimen sequenced in a study of cytomegalovirus exposure and HLA in healthy donors. The PCR contained 60 Vbeta and 13 Jbeta primers. Measured with immunoSEQ multiplex PCR; TCRdb has only the in-frame clones, and not every one. The sample shows 150,000 or so clones, 79% of them seen only once. The specimen sequenced was PBMCs. These receptors were obtained from a young man in good health and CMV-seropositive.

This chain uses TRBV21-1 with TRBJ2-3; TRBD2 is the table's D call, not checked against the DNA. TRBV21-1 is marked as a pseudogene. This CDR3 has 18 residues. The CDR3 is CASSKAWVGRARTDTQYF. For the CDR3, the DNA is TGTGCCAGCAGCAAAGCGTGGGTTGGGAGGGCCCGCACAGATACGCAGTATTTT.

CDR3 coding DNA: TGTGCCAGTAGCGGGACAGGGTCTGAAGCTTTCTTT. Amino acid sequence: CASSGTGSEAFF. The V gene is TRBV19, the J gene TRBJ1-1, with 9 bases lining up with TRBD1. V lost 6 bases, J lost 6 bases, and 2 bases stayed unmatched. Germline assignment: CDR1 LNHDA and CDR2 SQIVND (reference sequence). CDR3 length equals 12 residues.

Of note for this clone: A junction boundary mismatches the germline segment, possibly from a read error. The chain joins TRBV4-3 to TRBJ1-5, with D tentatively TRBD1 (6 bases). From germline, CDR1 is LGHNA and CDR2 YSLEER. The CDR3 has 14 residues. The chain's CDR3 is CASSHQGNNQSQHF. CDR3 nucleotides: TGCGCCAGCAGCCACCAGGGGAACAATCAGTCCCAGCATTTT.

The chain links TRBV5-6 to TRBJ1-4, with D tentatively TRBD1 (6 bases). There are 16 residues in the CDR3. CDR1 and CDR2 from the germline V gene are SGHDT and YYEEEE. Deletions cut 4 bases from V and 7 bases from J, with 20 bases between. The CDR3 loop is CASSLSQGRGVEKLFF. The CDR3 nucleotides read TGTGCCAGCAGCCTGAGCCAGGGCAGGGGCGTTGAAAAACTGTTTTTT.

The chain links TRBV27 to TRBJ1-5; TRBD1 aligns across 7 bases. V shed 7 bases, J shed 9 bases, and the junction held 9 bases outside the gene matches. Germline V gene sequence: CDR1 MNHEY, CDR2 SMNVEV (reference sequence). The CDR3 has 13 residues. The CDR3 region has the DNA TGTGCCAGCACCCCGACACAGGGGTTGCCCCAGCATTTT. Translated: CASTPTQGLPQHF.

The chain links TRBV5-4 to TRBJ2-2, with unresolved D. This CDR3 is 17 amino acids long. V gave up 0 bases and J gave up 0 bases, with 12 bases separating them. Germline-derived CDR1 and CDR2 are SGHNT and YYREEE (reference sequence). The CDR3 sequence: CASSLEIYTSNTGELFF. CDR3 DNA: TGTGCCAGCAGCTTGGAAATTTATACATCGAACACCGGGGAGCTGTTTTTT.

This clone occurred a few times. The chain links TRBV4-1 to TRBJ2-1; TRBD1 matches 8 bases. This CDR3 is 15 amino acids long. Per the germline V gene, CDR1 is MGHRA and CDR2 is YSYEKL. The trim removed 3 bases at V and 8 bases at J, leaving 9 bases unmatched. Here the CDR3 reads CASSHPDRGSYEQFF. The CDR3 DNA sequence: TGCGCCAGCAGCCACCCCGACAGGGGATCCTATGAGCAGTTCTTC.

The CDR3 DNA is TGCAGTGCTAAGACAGTGAACACCATATATTTT. It encodes CSAKTVNTIYF. This chain joins TRBV20-1 and TRBJ1-3; tentative D call: TRBD1 (5 bases). Between the trimmed V and J ends, which lost 4 bases and 7 bases, there was a span of 8 bases. The CDR3 runs 11 residues. Germline V gene sequence: CDR1 DFQATT, CDR2 SNEGSKA (reference sequence).

The chain links TRBV4-2 to TRBJ2-7; the D gene is possibly TRBD2 (5 bases). In germline, CDR1 is LGHNA, CDR2 YNFKEQ. This CDR3 is built from 14 residues. V shed 1 base and J shed 0 bases, with 7 bases lying between them. In nucleotides, the CDR3 is TGTGCCAGCAGCCAAGGTCGGGGCTCCTACGAGCAGTACTTC. Protein sequence: CASSQGRGSYEQYF.

This clone occurred a few times. The chain joins TRBV6-5 to TRBJ2-5; TRBD2 agrees at 7 bases. Germline trimming cut 7 bases from V and 2 bases from J; bases unmatched to any gene: 10. The CDR3 runs to 15 residues. CDR1 and CDR2 from the germline V gene are MNHEY and SVGAGI. The CDR3 here is CASTRLAATQETQYF. The CDR3 nucleotides read TGTGCCAGCACACGGCTAGCGGCGACACAAGAGACCCAGTACTTC.

The chain couples TRBV30 to TRBJ1-2; possibly TRBD1 for D (6 bases). V was pared by 4 bases and J by 8 bases, with 11 bases between. Germline CDR1 and CDR2: GTSNPN and SVGIG (reference sequence). The CDR3 is made up of 11 amino acids. The CDR3 loop is CAWTRGLGYTF. CDR3 bases: TGTGCCTGGACCAGGGGCCTCGGCTACACCTTC.

The chain recombines TRBV9 with TRBJ1-5; 11 bases line up with TRBD1. This CDR3 has 14 amino acids. Germline CDR1 is SGDLS and CDR2 is YYNGEE. Trimming took 3 bases from V and 6 from J; bases not matched to a gene: 2. In DNA form, the CDR3 reads TGTGCCAGCAGCGGGACAGGGGGCTTTCAGCCCCAGCATTTT. This gives the protein CASSGTGGFQPQHF.

The rearrangement joins TRBV7-2 to TRBJ1-2; 10 positions match TRBD1. The junction had 7 bases not matched to a gene; V was cut back by 1 base and J by 8 bases. The CDR3 loop spans 15 amino acids. Germline-derived CDR1 and CDR2 are SGHTA and FQGNSA. The CDR3, as DNA: TGTGCCAGCAGCTTAGATCGACAGGGGGCGCGAGGCTACACCTTC. This codes for CASSLDRQGARGYTF.

The rearrangement links TRBV6-1 to TRBJ2-5, with 7 bases lining up with TRBD2. In germline, CDR1 is MNHNS, CDR2 SASEGT. V lost 4 bases and J lost 5; bases outside the gene matches: 7. CDR3 length equals 14 residues. The CDR3 DNA is TGTGCCAGCAGTGTCCAGGGAGGGTTGGAGACCCAGTACTTC. It codes for CASSVQGGLETQYF.

The chain links TRBV29-1 to TRBJ2-5; weak D call: TRBD2 (5 bases). The CDR3 totals 13 residues. Per germline, CDR1 SQVTM and CDR2 ANQGSEA. The V end lost 4 bases, the J end lost 4 bases, and 13 bases lay between the germline ends. This chain's CDR3 is CSVAERKLETQYF. For the CDR3, the DNA is TGCAGCGTTGCGGAGCGGAAGCTAGAGACCCAGTACTTC.

This clone was seen only once. The J gene is TRBJ2-2, the V gene TRBV9, with 8 bases that match TRBD2. This CDR3 is 14 amino acids long. V gave up 8 bases and J gave up 6 bases; unmatched junction bases: 9. The germline V gene encodes CDR1 SGDLS and CDR2 YYNGEE. For the CDR3, the DNA is TGTGCCAGGGCCGGGGGGGGCCCCTCCGGGGAGCTGTTTTTT. This translates into CARAGGGPSGELFF. The entire variable domain, with the rest obtained from reference TRBV9 and TRBJ2-2, is as follows: DSGVTQTPKHLITATGQRVTLRCSPRSGDLSVYWYQQSLDQGLQFLIQYYNGEERAKGNILERFSAQQFPDLHSELNLSSLELGDSALYFCARAGGGPSGELFFGEGSRLTVL.

The chain uses TRBV19 and TRBJ2-5, with TRBD1 matching 10 bases. Germline V gene data show CDR1 as LNHDA and CDR2 as SQIVND (reference sequence). This CDR3 has 15 amino acids. Unmatched junction bases numbered 8, after V lost 5 bases and J lost 5 bases. CDR3 sequence (DNA): TGTGCCAGTAGTCCCAGACAGGGGGCTAAGGAGACCCAGTACTTC. Translated, it gives CASSPRQGAKETQYF. The variable domain in full, with the rest retrieved from reference TRBV19 and TRBJ2-5, is DGGITQSPKYLFRKEGQNVTLSCEQNLNHDAMYWYRQDPGQGLRLIYYSQIVNDFQKGDIAEGYSVSREKKESFPLTVTSAQKNPTAFYLCASSPRQGAKETQYFGPGTRLLVL.

The rearrangement links TRBV7-2 to TRBJ2-2; TRBD2 agrees at 7 bases. This CDR3 contains 16 residues. J was trimmed by 0 bases and V by 2 bases; bases with no gene match: 3. Germline V lookup: CDR1 SGHTA, CDR2 FQGNSA. In DNA form, the CDR3 reads TGTGCCAGCAGCTTATACGCGGGGGCGAACACCGGGGAGCTGTTTTTT. As protein: CASSLYAGANTGELFF.

V is TRBV7-9 and J is TRBJ1-1; the match to TRBD1 covers 7 bases. J was trimmed by 4 bases and V by 7 bases; bases with no gene match: 9. CDR1 SEHNR and CDR2 FQNEAQ come from the germline V gene (reference sequence). The CDR3 has 14 residues. CDR3 region: CASKTGQGGTEAFF. The CDR3 nucleotides are TGTGCCAGCAAGACCGGGCAGGGGGGCACTGAAGCTTTCTTT.

This clone was recorded once. V is TRBV6-5 and J is TRBJ1-5, with D possibly being TRBD1 (6 bases). The CDR3 contains 16 residues. Germline CDR1 MNHEY, CDR2 SVGAGI. Trimming left V 0 bases short and J 3 bases short, with 12 bases between. The CDR3 here is CASSYSHRGHNQPQHF. The CDR3 nucleotides are TGTGCCAGCAGTTACTCCCATAGGGGACACAATCAGCCCCAGCATTTT.

This clone appeared a few times. The chain carries TRBV27 and TRBJ1-2, with 9 nucleotides matching TRBD1. This CDR3 is 17 amino acids long. Germline V gives CDR1 MNHEY, CDR2 SMNVEV (reference sequence). J was trimmed by 2 bases and V by 2 bases; bases with no gene match: 9. CDR3: CASSLGGGTGLNYGYTF. The CDR3 bases are TGTGCCAGCAGTTTAGGGGGAGGGACAGGGCTAAACTATGGCTACACCTTC.

This clone was seen a handful of times. This chain connects TRBV18 to TRBJ1-2, with a tentative D call TRBD1 (5 bases). This CDR3 comprises 16 residues. CDR1 KGHSH and CDR2 LQKENI come from the germline V gene. Trimming took off 2 bases at V and 3 bases at J, with 16 bases between the two ends. CDR3 coding DNA: TGTGCCAGCTCACCAAGGCAGGGCGTAGGGGACTATGGCTACACCTTC. As protein: CASSPRQGVGDYGYTF.

The J gene is TRBJ2-4, the V gene TRBV19; D ambiguous. The V gene lost 3 bases and the J gene lost 0 bases, with 21 bases spanning the gap. This CDR3 is built from 19 residues. Germline assignment: CDR1 LNHDA and CDR2 SQIVND (reference sequence). CDR3 residues: CASSISGRIDTLAKNIQYF. Written as DNA, the CDR3 is TGTGCCAGTAGTATTTCCGGCAGGATCGATACTCTAGCCAAAAACATTCAGTACTTC.

The rearrangement uses TRBV6-5 and TRBJ1-2; the D gene is possibly TRBD1 (5 bases). The CDR3 extends over 12 amino acids. The V gene's germline CDR1 is MNHEY and CDR2 SVGAGI. Trimming removed 6 bases at V and 4 bases at J, with 9 bases between. The CDR3 DNA is TGTGCCAGCAGAACAGGATCCTATGGCTACACCTTC. Residues: CASRTGSYGYTF.

To note about this clone: Other DNA sequences in the same sample also yield this CDR3. This chain links TRBV30 with TRBJ2-5, with unresolved D. Trimming left V 0 bases short and J 2 bases short, with 7 bases between. Germline values: CDR1 GTSNPN, CDR2 SVGIG (reference sequence). This CDR3 is built from 13 residues. CDR3 bases: TGTGCCTGGAGTGTACAACAGCAAGAGACCCAGTACTTC. Encoded protein: CAWSVQQQETQYF.

The chain is built from TRBV7-7 and TRBJ2-5; 9 bases are shared with TRBD1. Judging by the DNA end, TRBJ2-7 fits better; the J call may be wrong. CDR1 and CDR2 from the germline V gene are SSHAT and FNYEAQ (reference sequence). The CDR3 has 15 amino acids. The CDR3 DNA is TGTGCCAGCAGCCCAGGGACAGGGAGCTCCTACGAGCAGTACTTC. This gives the protein CASSPGTGSSYEQYF.

V gene TRBV29-1 combines with J gene TRBJ1-2; D unresolved. CDR3 length: 10 residues. Germline loops: CDR1 SQVTM, CDR2 ANQGSEA. V lost 4 bases, J lost 4 bases, and 4 bases lay in between. CDR3 bases: TGCAGCGTTGGGCTCTATGGCTACACCTTC. Translated: CSVGLYGYTF.

In this sample, this clone turned up once. The chain employs TRBV28 and TRBJ1-4; no firm D call. V dropped 8 bases and J dropped 4 bases, with 11 bases sitting between them. CDR3 length: 13 residues. Germline assignment: CDR1 MDHEN and CDR2 SYDVKM. In DNA, the CDR3 is TGTGCCAGCTCGAAGCCCAATAATGAAAAACTGTTTTTT. Amino acids: CASSKPNNEKLFF.

V gene TRBV6-6 combines with J gene TRBJ2-2; no definite D call. Per germline, CDR1 MNHNY and CDR2 SVGAGI (reference sequence). The V and J ends lost 4 bases and 4 bases respectively, with 10 bases between them. The CDR3 is 14 amino acids. The CDR3 nucleotides read TGTGCCAGCAGTTCGCCTAATCCCACCGGGGAGCTGTTTTTT. Translation gives CASSSPNPTGELFF.

The rearrangement joins TRBV27 to TRBJ1-6, with no clear D. This CDR3 spans 14 amino acids. Between the trimmed V and J ends, which lost 7 bases and 0 bases, there was a span of 7 bases. Germline values: CDR1 MNHEY, CDR2 SMNVEV (reference sequence). This chain's CDR3 is CASTRGSYNSPLHF. CDR3 in DNA: TGTGCCAGCACGCGAGGCTCCTATAATTCACCCCTCCACTTT.

The V call is TRBV28, the J call TRBJ1-5; no clear D gene. The CDR3 loop spans 15 amino acids. Germline CDR1 reads MDHEN; CDR2 reads SYDVKM. Deletions cut 6 bases from V and 3 bases from J, with 15 bases between. Here the CDR3 reads CASRGSSYFNQPQHF. The CDR3 DNA sequence: TGTGCCAGCAGGGGCAGTTCTTATTTCAATCAGCCCCAGCATTTT.

This chain joins TRBV10-3 and TRBJ1-1; 9 bases fit TRBD1. Germline V gene data show CDR1 as ENHRY and CDR2 as SYGVKD. This CDR3 has 17 residues. The V gene end was trimmed by 6 bases and the J gene end by 0 bases; junction bases not matched to a gene: 11. Here the CDR3 reads CAISASTGGPMNTEAFF. CDR3 bases: TGTGCCATCAGCGCCAGTACAGGGGGCCCCATGAACACTGAAGCTTTCTTT.